The rows below give T cell receptor beta chains drawn from one sample of a study of shared clonotypes between healthy human individuals. The data were produced by immunoSEQ multiplex PCR, yet TCRdb's version contains in-frame clones alone and is incomplete. The data contain around 510,000 clones, just over 75% of them singletons. The specimen was PBMCs. All receptors derive from a woman in her thirties or forties in good health. Some clones in this sample may be carry-over from other donors' samples. CDR3s include the opening cysteine and the closing phenylalanine or tryptophan. The D gene is left open where the match is weak. Clone size is given for some rows only: seen once, a few or many times, or a class if the clone is expanded.

d_gene,abundance,v_gene,j_gene,CDR3aa,CDR3nt
TRBD2,NA,TRBV4-2,TRBJ2-7,CASSQDGTSGSIAYEQYF,TGTGCCAGCAGCCAAGACGGGACTAGCGGGAGTATAGCCTACGAGCAGTACTTC
NA,NA,TRBV19,TRBJ2-1,CASSPDPAYNEQFF,TGTGCCAGTAGCCCTGACCCAGCTTACAATGAGCAGTTCTTC
TRBD2,NA,TRBV5-1,TRBJ2-7,CASSLVAGVTYEQYF,TGCGCCAGCAGCTTGGTGGCGGGAGTCACCTACGAGCAGTACTTC
TRBD1,NA,TRBV7-2,TRBJ2-7,CASSPRDRGLRDEQYF,TGTGCCAGCAGCCCCCGGGACAGGGGGCTTCGGGACGAGCAGTACTTC
NA,NA,TRBV5-1,TRBJ2-2,CASSFPRTGELFF,TGCGCCAGCAGCTTCCCGAGGACCGGGGAGCTGTTTTTT
NA,NA,TRBV2,TRBJ1-4,CASSGQLVEKLFF,TGTGCCAGCAGCGGACAGCTGGTTGAAAAACTGTTTTTT
TRBD2,NA,TRBV11-2,TRBJ2-5,CASRPIREGVETQYF,TGTGCCAGCAGACCAATAAGGGAGGGTGTGGAGACCCAGTACTTC
NA,once,TRBV4-1,TRBJ1-5,CASSHRQFNQPQHF,TGCGCCAGCAGCCACAGACAGTTCAATCAGCCCCAGCATTTT
TRBD2,NA,TRBV19,TRBJ2-7,CASSNGPGGYYEQYF,TGTGCCAGTAGTAATGGACCGGGAGGTTACTACGAGCAGTACTTC
TRBD1,NA,TRBV7-3,TRBJ2-6,CASSTGQGRAGANVLTF,TGTGCCAGCAGCACCGGACAGGGGCGGGCCGGGGCCAACGTCCTGACTTTC
NA,once,TRBV11-2,TRBJ1-5,CASSPDSNSNQPQHF,TGTGCCAGCAGCCCCGACAGTAATAGCAATCAGCCCCAGCATTTT
NA,NA,TRBV14,TRBJ2-5,CASSPMGQALETQYF,TGTGCCAGCAGCCCTATGGGACAAGCGTTAGAGACCCAGTACTTC
TRBD2,NA,TRBV5-6,TRBJ2-7,CASSRGGIPSYEQYF,TGTGCCAGCTCTCGGGGGGGCATACCATCCTACGAGCAGTACTTC
NA,NA,TRBV10-3,TRBJ2-7,CATTSGSYGQYF,TGTGCCACCACCAGCGGGTCTTACGGGCAGTACTTC
NA,NA,TRBV10-3,TRBJ2-5,CAISDPTGGEQYF,TGTGCCATCAGTGACCCGACAGGTGGGGAGCAGTACTTC
TRBD1,many,TRBV7-7,TRBJ2-7,CASRWTGVRKGYNYEQYF,TGTGCCAGCAGGTGGACAGGGGTACGGAAAGGGTATAACTACGAGCAGTACTTC
TRBD2,NA,TRBV11-2,TRBJ2-1,CASSLGLVNEQFF,TGTGCCAGCAGCTTGGGACTAGTAAATGAGCAGTTCTTC
NA,NA,TRBV2,TRBJ2-7,CASSQGGELYEQYF,TGTGCCAGCAGCCAGGGTGGGGAACTCTACGAGCAGTACTTC
TRBD2,NA,TRBV19,TRBJ2-1,CASSIASGSPSEQFF,TGTGCCAGTAGTATAGCTAGCGGAAGTCCTAGTGAGCAGTTCTTC
NA,few,TRBV30,TRBJ1-1,CAWGTDGNTEAFF,TGTGCCTGGGGGACTGACGGGAACACTGAAGCTTTCTTT
TRBD1,NA,TRBV6-6,TRBJ2-7,CASSRRRDRGSYEQYF,TGTGCCAGCAGTCGCCGCCGGGACAGGGGCTCCTACGAGCAGTACTTC
TRBD1,few,TRBV2,TRBJ1-1,CASSNWDRGVTEAFF,TGTGCCAGCAGTAACTGGGACAGAGGGGTAACTGAAGCTTTCTTT
TRBD2,NA,TRBV10-3,TRBJ2-7,CAISGLAGNYEQYF,TGTGCCATCAGCGGACTAGCGGGGAACTACGAGCAGTACTTC
TRBD2,once,TRBV7-2,TRBJ2-3,CASSWGGRDTQYF,TGTGCCAGCAGCTGGGGAGGGCGGGATACGCAGTATTTT
NA,NA,TRBV5-5,TRBJ2-7,CASSLSGGSYEQYF,TGTGCCAGCAGCTTGTCCGGTGGGTCCTACGAGCAGTACTTC
NA,NA,TRBV5-1,TRBJ2-5,CASSLFRSTSQETQYF,TGCGCCAGCAGCTTGTTCCGGTCGACTAGCCAAGAGACCCAGTACTTC
NA,NA,TRBV30,TRBJ1-3,CAWRRDGNTIYF,TGTGCCTGGAGAAGGGATGGAAACACCATATATTTT
TRBD1,NA,TRBV15,TRBJ1-1,CATSIQGTTEAFF,TGTGCCACCAGCATACAGGGGACCACTGAAGCTTTCTTT
TRBD2,NA,TRBV10-3,TRBJ2-3,CATREHIAGDTDTQYF,TGTGCCACCCGGGAGCATATAGCGGGAGACACAGATACGCAGTATTTT
NA,NA,TRBV7-9,TRBJ1-3,CASSLGGGSGNTIYF,TGTGCCAGCAGCTTAGGAGGGGGCTCTGGAAACACCATATATTTT
NA,NA,TRBV7-8,TRBJ2-2,CASSLRGTNTGELFF,TGTGCCAGCAGCTTACGCGGGACGAACACCGGGGAGCTGTTTTTT
NA,few,TRBV18,TRBJ1-5,CASSPRREQPQHF,TGTGCCAGCTCACCAAGAAGGGAACAGCCCCAGCATTTT
NA,once,TRBV4-3,TRBJ2-5,CASSQDYRASGAQYF,TGCGCCAGCAGCCAAGATTACAGGGCCTCAGGGGCCCAGTACTTC
NA,NA,TRBV6-1,TRBJ2-1,CASSSGPYDEQFF,TGTGCCAGCAGTTCCGGCCCATACGATGAGCAGTTCTTC
NA,NA,TRBV28,TRBJ2-1,CASSYLHGGSHNEQFF,TGTGCCAGCAGTTACCTTCACGGAGGTTCCCACAATGAGCAGTTCTTC
TRBD2,NA,TRBV27,TRBJ2-5,CASSLRAGEETQYF,TGTGCCAGCAGCCTTCGAGCGGGAGAAGAGACCCAGTACTTC